This T cell receptor (beta chain) emerged from a study of T cell repertoires in cytomegalovirus infection. Study overall: Public TCR beta signatures were indicative of both CMV infection and a matching HLA type.

This CDR3 is built from 16 residues. CDR1 is SGHAT and CDR2 is FQDESV in the germline V gene (reference sequence). The V end was cut by 1 base, the J end by 13 bases, with 23 bases between. Study-wide results and limits: The ex vivo response was dominated by HLA-C-restricted CMV-specific TCR beta clonotypes. Carriage of CMV together with the relevant HLA was identifiable through cumulative public TCR beta family frequency.

TCRdb independently ran MiXCR on the reads; one entry per CDR3 protein. This table has roughly 630,000 distinct CDR3 sequences, 24% appearing once. This clonotype was counted a few times. Its specificity is not known. The TCR sequence derives from a human donor in good health (CMV status not recorded). Some clones in this sample may be carry-over from other donors' samples. What was sequenced was CD8+ T cells from PBMCs. The chain combines TRBV11-1 with TRBJ2-1; perhaps TRBD2 as D (6 bases). CDR3: CASSLEGSGTPAGQFF. The CDR3 DNA is TGTGCCAGCAGCTTAGAGGGATCGGGGACCCCCGCGGGACAGTTCTTC.